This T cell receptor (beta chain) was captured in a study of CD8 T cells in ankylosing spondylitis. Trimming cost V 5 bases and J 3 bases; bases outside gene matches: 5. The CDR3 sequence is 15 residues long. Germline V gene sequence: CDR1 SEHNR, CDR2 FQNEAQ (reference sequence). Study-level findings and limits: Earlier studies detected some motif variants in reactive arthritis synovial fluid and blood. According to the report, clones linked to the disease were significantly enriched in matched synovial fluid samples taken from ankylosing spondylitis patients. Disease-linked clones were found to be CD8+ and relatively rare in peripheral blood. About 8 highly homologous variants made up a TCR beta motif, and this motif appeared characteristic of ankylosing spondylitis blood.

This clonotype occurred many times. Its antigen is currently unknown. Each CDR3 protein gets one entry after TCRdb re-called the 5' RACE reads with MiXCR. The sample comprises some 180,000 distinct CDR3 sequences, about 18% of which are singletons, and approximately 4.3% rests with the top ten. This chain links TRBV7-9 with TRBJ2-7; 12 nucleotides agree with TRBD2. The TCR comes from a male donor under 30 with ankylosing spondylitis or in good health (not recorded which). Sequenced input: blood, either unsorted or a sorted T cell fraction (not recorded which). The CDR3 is CASSKTSGRYYEQYV. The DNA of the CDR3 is TGTGCCAGCAGCAAAACTAGCGGGAGGTACTACGAGCAGTACGTC.